This note documents a single T cell receptor (beta chain) sequence. Its antigen is not known. Template switching added a universal primer site, and cDNA bore unique molecular identifiers. Each CDR3 protein gets one entry after TCRdb re-called the 5' RACE reads with MiXCR. Found here are around 530,000 distinct CDR3 sequences, over 12% of them singletons; the top ten hold 0.35% to 0.45%. This entry belongs to a study of identical twins. Notes on the study in general: One should note that invariant MAIT and iNKT cells could partly confound zero-insertion analyses. Interpretation of the results relied on cross-sectional statistical analysis and not on following the same donors. Modelling approaches yielded underestimates of out-of-frame TCR alpha sharing between monozygotic twins.

With V trimmed by 5 bases and J by 0 bases, 10 bases remained unmatched. The V gene's germline CDR1 is KGHDR and CDR2 SFDVKD. This CDR3 has 18 residues. This sample also appeared in a second study, on yellow fever vaccine responses in identical twins.

Sequencing was performed on CD4+ T cells sorted from blood. This TCR was sampled from a young woman in good health. V usage is TRBV24-1 and J usage is TRBJ2-1; TRBD1 matches at 9 bases. CDR3 amino acids: CATSAADRGVSSYNEQFF. The CDR3 DNA sequence: TGTGCCACCAGTGCCGCGGACAGGGGCGTAAGCTCCTACAATGAGCAGTTCTTC.